Many counts were recorded for the clone carrying this T cell receptor (beta chain). As yet, its antigen is unknown. V was trimmed by 6 bases and J by 2 bases, leaving 12 bases between them. The CDR3 runs 14 residues. The entry originates in a study of blood T cells in healthy people across ages. Study-wide results and limits: CMV status of donors was not determined, possibly confounding expanded clonotype changes. Long-lived and aged donors differed, with more naive CD4+ cells and higher diversity in the long-lived.

The authors ran a second PCR of about 6 to 12 cycles using a sample-barcoded 5' primer and a J-beta primer mix. Each cDNA molecule received a tag from a template-switch adaptor that had 12 random nucleotides. CDR3-containing paired-end reads numbered at least 2.5 million in each sample. TCRdb passed the 5' RACE reads through MiXCR, listing each CDR3 protein once. The data contain 850,000 to 950,000 distinct CDR3 sequences, roughly 26% of them singletons. The V call is TRBV12-3 or TRBV12-4, the J call TRBJ2-3; tentative D call: TRBD2 (6 bases). The source is an elderly woman in good health. Material: blood. CDR3 in amino acids: CASSPGVLTDTQYF. For the CDR3, the DNA is TGTGCCAGCAGCCCGGGAGTCCTCACAGATACGCAGTATTTT.